This record covers a single TCR beta chain. What this receptor recognizes is not known. No qualities accompany the bases; no much larger clone lies one base away. In the germline V gene (reference sequence), CDR1 corresponds to MNHEY and CDR2 to SMNVEV. Inclusive of the bounding cysteine and phenylalanine, the CDR3 is 15 residues long. Just CDR3 DNA is preserved here, 45 bases in frame from base 1. From V the trimming removes 6 bases and from J it removes 6 bases, while the gene matches leave 10 bases of the junction unaccounted for. The CDR3 regions of human TCRbeta chains were analyzed by immunosequencing. Per the original workflow: TCRs in the repertoires were compared against a reference library of SARS-CoV-2-specific TCRs that had been generated with the MIRA antigen-specificity platform. Breadth was defined as the fraction of unique TCRs that were SARS-CoV-2-associated, and depth was defined as the fraction of total T cells that were SARS-CoV-2-associated. Using the MIRA data, each spike-specific TCR was mapped to the spike region that the TCR reacts to and placed in a CD4 or CD8 class. Log10-transformed breadth and depth values were compared by one-way ANOVA with Sidak's multiple comparisons tests. The source is immuneACCESS, and TCRdb retained only in-frame sequences with V and J called. Part of the clones is not carried over; for the studies checked, unresolved V genes explain less than half of this, and the remainder is unexplained. That table furnishes V, J and clone size, whereas the DNA furnished D and trimming. Present in this sample are 180,000 or so clones, approximately 90% of which were seen just once. Of the sample, 4.3% falls within the top ten clones.

The data belong to a study of T cell responses to AZD1222 COVID-19 vaccine (dated by TCRdb to about 2021). Broadly, across the study: TCR sequencing was performed for about 250 trial participants, of whom some 200 were given two doses of AZD1222 and around 25 were given two doses of MenACWY control vaccine. Trial participants were enrolled by age into subgroups of 18-55, 56-69 and 70-plus years, and about 150, 27 and 61 TCR-sequenced participants, respectively, were included in these subgroups.

In light of the paper, this sample's time point label describes: about 28 days (+/-7) after the second vaccine dose. The sample's treatment or condition label, decoded: meningococcal conjugate vaccine given as trial control. Samples from vaccinated people were obtained from the UK trials COV001 and COV002, which included a single-blind randomized controlled phase 2/3 trial of AZD1222 (ChAdOx1 nCoV-19) in healthy adults. For TCRbeta chain sequencing, PBMC samples were collected from trial participants at day 0 and at day 28 after the second dose. What the research found in general, with its limitations: The vaccine-associated CD4 TCRs covered the entire spike protein, and the dominant responses fell in regions 160-218 and 743-854. In the small 56-69-year group, the increase in depth fell short of significance, most likely because of low power. Conclusions about previously exposed vaccinees are limited, since just 5 to 7 AZD1222 recipients were seropositive for SARS-CoV-2 at baseline. Because no day 14 peak-response samples were available, the repertoires could be characterized only after the peak T cell response. After two AZD1222 doses, spike-specific TCR breadth and depth were significantly higher than at day 0 and than in MenACWY recipients. Participants were mostly white British, with more females than males. The authors suggested clonal diversity may have been underestimated. Nearly half of unique spike-specific TCRs reportedly recognized epitopes outside regions mutated in the B.1.351 and B.1.1.7 variants.

The sequence joins TRBV27 to TRBJ2-7; TRBD2 agrees with 11 junctional bases. This receptor was obtained from an adult who received the MenACWY meningococcal vaccine as a control. The input for sequencing was peripheral blood, taken 28 days after the second dose of the MenACWY control vaccine. The sequence in DNA is TGTGCCAGCAGGACCGGGACTAGCGGTCCGGGCGAGCAGTACTTC. Translated, this is CASRTGTSGPGEQYF.